The clone carrying this TCR beta chain was recorded only once. The source of the sample is a study of blood T cell repertoires in COVID-19. Across the whole study: From the United States, Italy and Spain came samples of acute and convalescent COVID-19. PBMCs, B-cell-depleted T cells, or T cells provided the cDNA or gDNA that made up the material.

Enrolled during active infection, Seattle patients were then followed longitudinally. V lost 4 bases, J lost 9 bases, and 15 bases stayed unmatched. This CDR3 region has 16 residues. CDR1 LNHDA and CDR2 SQIVND come from the germline V gene (reference sequence). Authors' methods: How many nucleated cells were present was estimated from reference gene primer amplification. Here immunoSEQ multiplex PCR was the method, and the copy in TCRdb shows in-frame clones only, minus some. The DNA was the basis for D and trimming; V, J and clone size are from that table. The data show 450,000 or so clones, over 85% seen once.

The material sequenced was peripheral blood. The receptor was isolated from a young man with COVID-19, enrolled during active disease. J is TRBJ1-5 and V is TRBV19; 7 bases fit TRBD1. The CDR3 protein is CASSTGDRVRDRPQHF. In DNA, the CDR3 is TGTGCCAGTAGTACAGGCGACAGGGTCAGGGACCGGCCCCAGCATTTT. Full variable domain (remainder filled in from reference TRBV19 and TRBJ1-5): DGGITQSPKYLFRKEGQNVTLSCEQNLNHDAMYWYRQDPGQGLRLIYYSQIVNDFQKGDIAEGYSVSREKKESFPLTVTSAQKNPTAFYLCASSTGDRVRDRPQHFGDGTRLSIL.